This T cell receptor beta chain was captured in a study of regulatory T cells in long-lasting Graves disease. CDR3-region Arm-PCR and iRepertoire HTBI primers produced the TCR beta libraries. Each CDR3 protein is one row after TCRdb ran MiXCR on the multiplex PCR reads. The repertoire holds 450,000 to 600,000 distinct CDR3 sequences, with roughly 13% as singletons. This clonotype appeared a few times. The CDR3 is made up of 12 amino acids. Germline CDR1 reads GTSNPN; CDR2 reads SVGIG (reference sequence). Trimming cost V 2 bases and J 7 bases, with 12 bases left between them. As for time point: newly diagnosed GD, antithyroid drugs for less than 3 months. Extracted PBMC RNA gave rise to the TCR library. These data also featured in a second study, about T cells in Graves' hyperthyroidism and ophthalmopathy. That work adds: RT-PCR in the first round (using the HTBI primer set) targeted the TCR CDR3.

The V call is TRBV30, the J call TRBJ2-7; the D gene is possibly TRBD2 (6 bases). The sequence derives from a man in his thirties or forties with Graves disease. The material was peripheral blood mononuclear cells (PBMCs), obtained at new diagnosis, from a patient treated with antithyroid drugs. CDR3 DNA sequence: TGTGCCTGGAGTAAAGGACGGGAGGAGCAGTACTTC. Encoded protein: CAWSKGREEQYF.